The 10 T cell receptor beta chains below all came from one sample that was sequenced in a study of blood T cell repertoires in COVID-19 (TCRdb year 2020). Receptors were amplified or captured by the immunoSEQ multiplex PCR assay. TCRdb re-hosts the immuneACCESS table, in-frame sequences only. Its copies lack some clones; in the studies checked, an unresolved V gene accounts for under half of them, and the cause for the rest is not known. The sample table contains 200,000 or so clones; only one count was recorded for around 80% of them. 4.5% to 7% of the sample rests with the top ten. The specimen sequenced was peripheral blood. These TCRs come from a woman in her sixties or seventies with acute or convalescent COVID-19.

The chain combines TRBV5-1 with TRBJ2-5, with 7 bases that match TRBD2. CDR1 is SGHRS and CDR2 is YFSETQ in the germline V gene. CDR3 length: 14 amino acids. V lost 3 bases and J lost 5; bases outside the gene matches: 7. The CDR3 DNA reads TGCGCCAGCAGCTACGGGACTATGCGGGAGACCCAGTACTTC. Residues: CASSYGTMRETQYF.

CDR3 loop: CASSDSAGATDTQYF. The CDR3 DNA follows: TGTGCCAGCAGTGACTCAGCGGGAGCTACAGATACGCAGTATTTT. The J gene is TRBJ2-3, the V gene TRBV6-4; 8 nucleotides agree with TRBD2. V trimming: 0 bases; J trimming: 3 bases; junction bases outside the gene matches: 2. The length of the CDR3 is 15 residues. Germline assignment: CDR1 MRHNA and CDR2 SNTAGT.

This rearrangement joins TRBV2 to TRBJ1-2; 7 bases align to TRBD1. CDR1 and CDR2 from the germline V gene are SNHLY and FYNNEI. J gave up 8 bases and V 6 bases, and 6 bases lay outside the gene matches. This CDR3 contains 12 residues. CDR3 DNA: TGTGCCAGCAGGCAGACAGGGCCCGGCTACACCTTC. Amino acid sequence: CASRQTGPGYTF. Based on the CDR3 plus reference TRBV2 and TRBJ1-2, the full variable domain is EPEVTQTPSHQVTQMGQEVILRCVPISNHLYFYWYRQILGQKVEFLVSFYNNEISEKSEIFDDQFSVERPDGSNFTLKIRSTKLEDSAMYFCASRQTGPGYTFGSGTRLTVV.

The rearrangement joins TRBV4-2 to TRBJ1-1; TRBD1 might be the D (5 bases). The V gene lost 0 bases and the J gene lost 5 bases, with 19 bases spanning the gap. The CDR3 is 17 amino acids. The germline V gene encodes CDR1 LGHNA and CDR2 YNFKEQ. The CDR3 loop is CASSQDGAGVGWTEAFF. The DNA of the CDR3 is TGTGCCAGCAGCCAAGATGGGGCGGGGGTCGGTTGGACTGAAGCTTTCTTT.

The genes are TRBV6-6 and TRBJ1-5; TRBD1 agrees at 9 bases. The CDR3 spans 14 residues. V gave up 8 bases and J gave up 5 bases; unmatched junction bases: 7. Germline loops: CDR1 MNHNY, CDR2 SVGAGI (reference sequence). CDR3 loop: CASRRDRVDQPQHF. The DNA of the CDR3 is TGTGCCAGCCGCCGGGACAGGGTAGATCAGCCCCAGCATTTT.

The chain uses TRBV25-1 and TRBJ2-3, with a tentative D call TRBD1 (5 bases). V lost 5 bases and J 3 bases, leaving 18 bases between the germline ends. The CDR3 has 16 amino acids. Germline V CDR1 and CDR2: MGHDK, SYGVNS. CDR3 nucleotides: TGTGCCAGCAGTCGAATGGGGCAGGGTGAGACAGATACGCAGTATTTT. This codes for CASSRMGQGETDTQYF.

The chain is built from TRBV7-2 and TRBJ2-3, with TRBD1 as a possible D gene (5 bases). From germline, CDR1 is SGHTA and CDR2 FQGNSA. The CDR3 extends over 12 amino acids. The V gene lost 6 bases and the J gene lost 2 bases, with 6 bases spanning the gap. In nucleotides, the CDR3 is TGTGCCAGCAGACAGGCCACAGATACGCAGTATTTT. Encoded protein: CASRQATDTQYF.

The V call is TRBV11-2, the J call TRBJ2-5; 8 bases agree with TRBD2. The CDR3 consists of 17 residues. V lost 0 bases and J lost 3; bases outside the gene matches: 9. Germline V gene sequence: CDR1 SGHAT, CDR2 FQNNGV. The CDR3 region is CASSLDPFTSGEETQYF. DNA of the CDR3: TGTGCCAGCAGCTTAGATCCTTTTACTAGCGGAGAAGAGACCCAGTACTTC. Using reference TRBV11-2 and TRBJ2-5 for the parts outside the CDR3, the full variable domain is EAGVAQSPRYKIIEKRQSVAFWCNPISGHATLYWYQQILGQGPKLLIQFQNNGVVDDSQLPKDRFSAERLKGVDSTLKIQPAKLEDSAVYLCASSLDPFTSGEETQYFGPGTRLLVL.

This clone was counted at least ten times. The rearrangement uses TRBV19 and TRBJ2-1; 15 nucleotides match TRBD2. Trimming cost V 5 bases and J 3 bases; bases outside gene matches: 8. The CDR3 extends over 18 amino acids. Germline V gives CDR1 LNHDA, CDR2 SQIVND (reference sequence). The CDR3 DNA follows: TGTGCCAGTAGTTCAGGACTAGCGGGAGGGGGATTCTACAATGAGCAGTTCTTC. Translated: CASSSGLAGGGFYNEQFF.

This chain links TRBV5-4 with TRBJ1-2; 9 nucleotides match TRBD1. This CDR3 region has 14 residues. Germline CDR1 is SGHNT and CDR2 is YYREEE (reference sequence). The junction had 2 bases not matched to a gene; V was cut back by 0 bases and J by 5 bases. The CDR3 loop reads CASSLGTGEYGYTF. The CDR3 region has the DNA TGTGCCAGCAGCTTGGGGACAGGGGAATATGGCTACACCTTC.